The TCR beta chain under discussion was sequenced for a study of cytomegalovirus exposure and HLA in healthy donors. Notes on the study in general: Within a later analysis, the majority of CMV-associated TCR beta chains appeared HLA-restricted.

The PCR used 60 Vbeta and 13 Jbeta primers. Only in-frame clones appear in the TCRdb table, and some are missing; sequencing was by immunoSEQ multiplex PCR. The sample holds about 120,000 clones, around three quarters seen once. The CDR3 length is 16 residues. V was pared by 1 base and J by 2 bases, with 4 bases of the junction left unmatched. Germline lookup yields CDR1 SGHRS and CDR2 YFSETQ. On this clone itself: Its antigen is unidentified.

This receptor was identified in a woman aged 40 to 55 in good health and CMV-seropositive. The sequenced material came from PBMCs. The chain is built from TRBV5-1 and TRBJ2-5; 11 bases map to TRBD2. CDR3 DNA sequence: TGCGCCAGCAGCTTGTTGGCTAGCGGGGGGCAAGAGACCCAGTACTTC. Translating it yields CASSLLASGGQETQYF.